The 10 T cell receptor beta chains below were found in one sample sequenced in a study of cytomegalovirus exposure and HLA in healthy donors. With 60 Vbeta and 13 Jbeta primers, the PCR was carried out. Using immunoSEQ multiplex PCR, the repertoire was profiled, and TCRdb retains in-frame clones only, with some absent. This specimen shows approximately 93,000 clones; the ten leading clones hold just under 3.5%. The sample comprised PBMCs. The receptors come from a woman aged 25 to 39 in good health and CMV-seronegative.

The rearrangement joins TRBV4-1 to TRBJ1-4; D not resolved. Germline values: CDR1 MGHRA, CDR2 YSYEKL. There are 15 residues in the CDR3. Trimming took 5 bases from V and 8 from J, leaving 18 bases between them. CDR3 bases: TGCGCCAGCAGCGCACGTGAGGGCTCGGGGGAAAAACTGTTTTTT. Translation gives CASSAREGSGEKLFF.

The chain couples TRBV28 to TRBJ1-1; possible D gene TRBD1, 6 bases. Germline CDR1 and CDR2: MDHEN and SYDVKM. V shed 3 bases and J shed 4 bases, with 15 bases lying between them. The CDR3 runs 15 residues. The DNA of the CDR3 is TGTGCCAGCAGTTTGAGGGGGACCTTAAGCACTGAAGCTTTCTTT. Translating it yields CASSLRGTLSTEAFF.

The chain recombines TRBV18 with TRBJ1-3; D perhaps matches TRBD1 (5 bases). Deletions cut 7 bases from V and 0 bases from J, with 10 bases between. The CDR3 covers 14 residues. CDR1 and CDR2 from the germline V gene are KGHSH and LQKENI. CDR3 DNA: TGTGCCAGCTTCCCGGGACTCTCTGGAAACACCATATATTTT. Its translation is CASFPGLSGNTIYF.

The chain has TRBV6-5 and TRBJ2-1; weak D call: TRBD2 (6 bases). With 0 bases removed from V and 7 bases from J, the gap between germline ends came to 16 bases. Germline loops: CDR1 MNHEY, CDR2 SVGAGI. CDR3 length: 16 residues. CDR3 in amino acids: CASSYSAGTLTNEQFF. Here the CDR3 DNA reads TGTGCCAGCAGTTACTCCGCGGGGACCTTGACGAATGAGCAGTTCTTC.

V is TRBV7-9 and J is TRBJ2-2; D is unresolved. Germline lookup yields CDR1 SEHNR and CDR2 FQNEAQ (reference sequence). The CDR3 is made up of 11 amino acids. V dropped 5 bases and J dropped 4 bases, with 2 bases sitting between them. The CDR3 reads CASSRTGELFF. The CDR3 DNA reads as TGTGCCAGCAGCCGCACCGGGGAGCTGTTTTTT.

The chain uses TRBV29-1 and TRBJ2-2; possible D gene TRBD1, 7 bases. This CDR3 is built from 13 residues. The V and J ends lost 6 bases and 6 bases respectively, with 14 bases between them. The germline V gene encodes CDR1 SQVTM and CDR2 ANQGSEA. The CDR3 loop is CSVEGQLPGELFF. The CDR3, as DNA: TGCAGCGTGGAGGGACAGCTTCCCGGGGAGCTGTTTTTT.

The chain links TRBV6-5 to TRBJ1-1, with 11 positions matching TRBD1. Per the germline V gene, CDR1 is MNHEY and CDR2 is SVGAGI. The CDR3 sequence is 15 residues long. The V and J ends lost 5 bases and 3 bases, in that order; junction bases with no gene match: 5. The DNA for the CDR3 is TGTGCCAGCAGTCCGGACAGGGGGCAATACACTGAAGCTTTCTTT. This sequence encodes CASSPDRGQYTEAFF.

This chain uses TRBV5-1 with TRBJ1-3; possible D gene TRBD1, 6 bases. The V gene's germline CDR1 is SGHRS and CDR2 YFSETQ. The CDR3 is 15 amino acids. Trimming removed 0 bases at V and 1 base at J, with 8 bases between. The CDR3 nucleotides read TGCGCCAGCAGCTTGGAAGGGACATCTGGAAACACCATATATTTT. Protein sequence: CASSLEGTSGNTIYF.

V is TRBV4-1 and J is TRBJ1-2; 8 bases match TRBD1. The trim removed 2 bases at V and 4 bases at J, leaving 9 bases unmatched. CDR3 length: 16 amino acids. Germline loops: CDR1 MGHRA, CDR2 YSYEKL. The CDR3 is CASSQLLTGAFYGYTF. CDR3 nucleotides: TGCGCCAGCAGCCAACTTTTGACAGGGGCATTCTATGGCTACACCTTC.

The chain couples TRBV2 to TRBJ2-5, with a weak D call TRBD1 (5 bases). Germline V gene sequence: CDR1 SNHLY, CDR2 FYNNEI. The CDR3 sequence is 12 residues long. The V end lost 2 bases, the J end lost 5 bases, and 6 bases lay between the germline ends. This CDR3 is CASSEQGETQYF. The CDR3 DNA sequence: TGTGCCAGCAGTGAACAGGGCGAGACCCAGTACTTC.